A single sample gave rise to the 8 T cell receptor beta chains below, sequenced in a study of cytomegalovirus exposure and HLA in healthy donors. It was with 60 Vbeta and 13 Jbeta primers that the PCR ran. Sequencing was performed with immunoSEQ multiplex PCR; in TCRdb, only in-frame clones are kept and a portion is missing. This repertoire shows about 140,000 clones, about 79% found once; its top ten account for less than 3.5%. Sequencing input: PBMCs. These receptors were obtained from a male donor in good health and CMV-seronegative.

V gene TRBV25-1 combines with J gene TRBJ2-3, with 10 bases fitting TRBD1. V shed 3 bases, J shed 5 bases, and the junction held 8 bases outside the gene matches. The CDR3 has 16 residues. Germline CDR1 MGHDK, CDR2 SYGVNS. The CDR3 region has the DNA TGTGCCAGCAGTGAGGGGGACAGGGGAATTAAAGATACGCAGTATTTT. Translating it yields CASSEGDRGIKDTQYF.

The V gene is TRBV5-1, the J gene TRBJ1-1; possible D gene TRBD1, 6 bases. In germline, CDR1 is SGHRS, CDR2 YFSETQ. The V and J ends lost 2 bases and 3 bases respectively, with 14 bases between them. This CDR3 has 15 residues. CDR3 region: CASSFRTAVDTEAFF. The DNA for the CDR3 is TGCGCCAGCAGCTTCAGGACAGCGGTCGACACTGAAGCTTTCTTT.

This clone came up many times. The chain couples TRBV5-5 to TRBJ2-7; possible D gene TRBD2, 6 bases. The length of the CDR3 is 16 residues. Deletions cut 0 bases from V and 0 bases from J, with 13 bases between. Germline-derived CDR1 and CDR2 are SGHKS and YYEKEE (reference sequence). The CDR3 nucleotides read TGTGCCAGCAGCTTGGGTCAGGCGGGGAGCTCCTACGAGCAGTACTTC. It yields the protein CASSLGQAGSSYEQYF.

The V gene is TRBV7-2, the J gene TRBJ2-7, with TRBD1 as a possible D gene (5 bases). The ends were cut back, 5 bases at V and 6 bases at J, with 8 bases in the middle. The germline CDR1 and CDR2 sequences are SGHTA and FQGNSA. The CDR3 totals 11 residues. CDR3 sequence reads: CASSPGAEQYF. CDR3 DNA: TGTGCCAGCAGCCCTGGGGCCGAGCAGTACTTC.

This clone was seen just once. The genes are TRBV27 and TRBJ2-7, with no clear D. Germline V gene sequence: CDR1 MNHEY, CDR2 SMNVEV (reference sequence). The CDR3 contains 14 residues. Trimming stripped 0 bases from V and 1 base from J, with 7 bases between. The CDR3 reads CASSLSGISYEQYF. As DNA, the CDR3 is TGTGCCAGCAGTTTATCGGGCATATCCTACGAGCAGTACTTC.

The chain is built from TRBV7-9 and TRBJ2-3; no definite D call. This CDR3 region has 14 residues. CDR1 and CDR2 (germline): SEHNR, FQNEAQ (reference sequence). With 0 bases removed from V and 1 base from J, the gap between germline ends came to 5 bases. The CDR3, as DNA: TGTGCCAGCAGCTTAGCCAGTGGCACAGATACGCAGTATTTT. This codes for CASSLASGTDTQYF.

V and J are TRBV19 and TRBJ2-2; no reliable D call. The V end lost 5 bases, the J end lost 1 base, and 11 bases lay between the germline ends. The germline V gene has CDR1 LNHDA and CDR2 SQIVND (reference sequence). The CDR3 has 15 residues. Written as DNA, the CDR3 is TGTGCCAGTAGTGCCGCGCGGTTGAACACCGGGGAGCTGTTTTTT. This codes for CASSAARLNTGELFF.

Details on this clone: Relative to the germline gene, one junction end is altered; a read error may explain this. The rearrangement joins TRBV12-5 to TRBJ2-7; TRBD1 matches 10 bases. The CDR3 is made up of 17 amino acids. CDR1 is LGHNT and CDR2 is FRNRAP in the germline V gene. Written as DNA, the CDR3 is TGTGCTAGTGCTTTGGTACTGGGGACAGGGGCCCTCTACGAGCAGTACTTC. Translation gives CASALVLGTGALYEQYF.